The 15 T cell receptor beta chains reported below all come from one sample, sequenced in a study of blood T cell repertoires in COVID-19. The repertoire was sequenced with immunoSEQ multiplex PCR; TCRdb's copy has only in-frame clones and lacks some. This repertoire shows about 140,000 clones, about 87% found once; its top ten account for about two fifths. Sequencing was carried out using peripheral blood. The receptors originated from a human donor in a cohort sampled during active COVID-19.

This chain uses TRBV5-1 with TRBJ2-3, with a tentative D call TRBD1 (6 bases). V gave up 4 bases and J gave up 2 bases, with 8 bases separating them. This CDR3 is built from 13 residues. Germline V gene sequence: CDR1 SGHRS, CDR2 YFSETQ. CDR3 in amino acids: CASSGGPTDTQYF. In nucleotides, the CDR3 is TGCGCCAGCAGCGGGGGCCCCACAGATACGCAGTATTTT.

The chain combines TRBV27 with TRBJ1-1; the D gene is possibly TRBD1 (6 bases). CDR3 length: 13 amino acids. From germline, CDR1 is MNHEY and CDR2 SMNVEV (reference sequence). Trimming took 5 bases from V and 9 from J, leaving 16 bases between them. The CDR3 DNA reads TGTGCCAGCAGTGACCTTACAGGGCTGAAAGCTTTCTTT. As protein: CASSDLTGLKAFF.

This clone was seen only once. V is TRBV6-5 and J is TRBJ2-7; D is possibly TRBD1 (6 bases). The CDR3 spans 14 residues. Trimming took off 3 bases at V and 2 bases at J, with 11 bases between the two ends. Per the germline V gene, CDR1 is MNHEY and CDR2 is SVGAGI. CDR3 region: CASSYRGHTYEQYF. The DNA for the CDR3 is TGTGCCAGCAGTTATAGGGGACACACCTACGAGCAGTACTTC.

This chain connects TRBV2 to TRBJ2-1; 10 bases align to TRBD2. V lost 10 bases and J lost 15; bases outside the gene matches: 6. This CDR3 comprises 10 residues. The germline gives CDR1 SNHLY, CDR2 FYNNEI. The CDR3 sequence: CAIGLADRFF. CDR3 bases: TGTGCCATCGGACTAGCGGATCGGTTCTTC.

The rearrangement uses TRBV7-2 and TRBJ2-7; 9 bases line up with TRBD1. Per the germline V gene, CDR1 is SGHTA and CDR2 is FQGNSA. The CDR3 sequence is 12 residues long. The J segment lost 6 bases and the V segment lost 3 bases, leaving 0 bases of the junction unmatched. The CDR3 spells CASSLTGGEQYF. CDR3 nucleotide sequence: TGTGCCAGCAGCTTGACAGGGGGCGAGCAGTACTTC.

This clone came up once. The chain couples TRBV9 to TRBJ2-1; 7 bases map to TRBD1. The length of the CDR3 is 15 residues. The germline gives CDR1 SGDLS, CDR2 YYNGEE. The J segment lost 9 bases and the V segment lost 6 bases, leaving 15 bases of the junction unmatched. CDR3: CASTQAGTVNSEQFF. CDR3 DNA: TGTGCCAGCACCCAGGCTGGGACAGTCAACAGTGAGCAGTTCTTC. The whole variable domain, filled in from reference TRBV9 and TRBJ2-1, reads DSGVTQTPKHLITATGQRVTLRCSPRSGDLSVYWYQQSLDQGLQFLIQYYNGEERAKGNILERFSAQQFPDLHSELNLSSLELGDSALYFCASTQAGTVNSEQFFGPGTRLTVL.

This chain joins TRBV6-5 and TRBJ1-6, with D perhaps TRBD1 (5 bases). Trimming shortened V by 7 bases and J by 10 bases, and 20 bases separated the two germline ends. The CDR3 runs to 15 residues. Germline assignment: CDR1 MNHEY and CDR2 SVGAGI. CDR3 nucleotides: TGTGCCAGCATTAGTGAACCCCAGGGTAACTCACCCCTCCACTTT. This codes for CASISEPQGNSPLHF.

In its sample, this clone was seen a few times. The J gene is TRBJ1-1, the V gene TRBV11-3; D is unclear. Trimming took 6 bases from V and 1 from J, leaving 12 bases between them. This CDR3 spans 14 amino acids. CDR1 is SGHNT, CDR2 YENEEA, per germline. This chain's CDR3 is CASRGSGRNTEAFF. Here the CDR3 DNA reads TGTGCCAGCAGGGGCTCCGGGAGGAACACTGAAGCTTTCTTT.

V and J are TRBV18 and TRBJ2-2; 7 bases are a match to TRBD1. The V gene end was trimmed by 6 bases and the J gene end by 1 base; junction bases not matched to a gene: 5. Looked up from germline, CDR1 is KGHSH and CDR2 is LQKENI. The CDR3 length is 15 residues. CDR3 sequence reads: CASSLGQENTGELFF. CDR3 in DNA: TGTGCCAGCTCTCTCGGACAGGAGAACACCGGGGAGCTGTTTTTT.

V is TRBV19 and J is TRBJ2-5; 8 positions agree with TRBD2. Per the germline V gene, CDR1 is LNHDA and CDR2 is SQIVND (reference sequence). The V and J ends lost 4 bases and 3 bases, in that order; junction bases with no gene match: 4. The CDR3 covers 14 residues. The CDR3 DNA follows: TGTGCCAGTAGTAGTCGGGGGGGCAAAGAGACCCAGTACTTC. Protein sequence: CASSSRGGKETQYF.

This chain uses TRBV12-5 with TRBJ2-5; 12 bases agree with TRBD2. J gave up 5 bases and V 1 base, and 5 bases lay outside the gene matches. The CDR3 is 16 residues long. The germline V gene has CDR1 LGHNT and CDR2 FRNRAP. Here the CDR3 reads CASGLGLAGVGETQYF. The CDR3, as DNA: TGTGCTAGTGGTTTGGGACTAGCGGGAGTTGGGGAGACCCAGTACTTC.

The chain couples TRBV4-1 to TRBJ1-6; D gene ambiguous. Deletions cut 6 bases from V and 4 bases from J, with 13 bases between. CDR3 length: 15 residues. CDR1 and CDR2 from the germline V gene are MGHRA and YSYEKL. In nucleotides, the CDR3 is TGCGCCAGCAGAATCCTCGGGAATTATAATTCACCCCTCCACTTT. Amino acid sequence: CASRILGNYNSPLHF.

The sample holds a few counts of this clone. This sequence joins TRBV19 and TRBJ1-2; D remains unclear. V was pared by 4 bases and J by 0 bases, with 9 bases between. The CDR3 length is 14 residues. In germline, CDR1 is LNHDA, CDR2 SQIVND (reference sequence). In DNA, the CDR3 is TGTGCCAGTAGTAATACCCCAGCTAACTATGGCTACACCTTC. Translation: CASSNTPANYGYTF.

This clone has a handful of counts. The chain employs TRBV19 and TRBJ1-5; tentative D call: TRBD1 (5 bases). Germline V gene lookup returns CDR1 LNHDA and CDR2 SQIVND (reference sequence). Trimming stripped 8 bases from V and 5 bases from J, with 7 bases between. The CDR3 is made up of 11 amino acids. CDR3 in amino acids: CASRGDQPQHF. CDR3 DNA: TGTGCCAGTCGGGGGGATCAGCCCCAGCATTTT.

V gene TRBV4-1 combines with J gene TRBJ1-2, with 10 bases matching TRBD1. This CDR3 has 14 residues. Germline lookup yields CDR1 MGHRA and CDR2 YSYEKL. J gave up 7 bases and V 3 bases, and 5 bases lay outside the gene matches. The CDR3 region has the DNA TGCGCCAGCAGCCACAGGGACAGGGGCTCTGGCTACACCTTC. It is translated as CASSHRDRGSGYTF.